The rows below give T cell receptor beta chains drawn from one sample of a study of shared clonotypes between healthy human individuals. TCRdb's copy holds only in-frame clones and misses some; the assay was immunoSEQ multiplex PCR. The data contain fewer than 2.5 million clones, 93% of them singletons. Sequenced: naive CD4+ T cells from PBMCs. These receptors originate from a young man in good health. Some clones in this sample may be carry-over from other donors' samples. CDR3s include the opening cysteine and the closing phenylalanine or tryptophan. The order of the fields is clone size, CDR3 length, D gene, V gene, J gene, CDR3 protein, CDR3 DNA. D genes are given only for firm matches. Expanded clones are given a class, and other clones once, few, many or no size at all.

size: NA
length: 15
D: TRBD1
V: TRBV5-8
J: TRBJ2-7
CDR3: CASRAPGQGTYEQYF
DNA: TGTGCCAGCAGGGCCCCAGGACAGGGGACTTACGAGCAGTACTTC

size: once
length: 13
D: TRBD1
V: TRBV5-1
J: TRBJ2-2
CDR3: CASSRDRAMELFF
DNA: TGCGCCAGCAGCCGGGACAGGGCTATGGAGCTGTTTTTT

size: NA
length: 15
D: TRBD1
V: TRBV27
J: TRBJ1-4
CDR3: CASSQTGVRGEKLFF
DNA: TGTGCCAGCAGCCAGACAGGGGTGAGAGGGGAAAAACTGTTTTTT

size: NA
length: 13
D: NA
V: TRBV5-1
J: TRBJ2-5
CDR3: CASASSPRETQYF
DNA: TGCGCCAGCGCTAGCAGCCCAAGGGAGACCCAGTACTTC

size: NA
length: 13
D: NA
V: TRBV6-5
J: TRBJ2-5
CDR3: CASSLLAKETQYF
DNA: TGTGCCAGCAGTTTACTTGCCAAGGAGACCCAGTACTTC

size: NA
length: 16
D: TRBD2
V: TRBV7-2
J: TRBJ2-1
CDR3: CASSRYSGRAGNEQFF
DNA: TGTGCCAGCAGCCGTTATAGCGGGAGGGCCGGAAATGAGCAGTTCTTC

size: NA
length: 16
D: NA
V: TRBV10-3
J: TRBJ1-5
CDR3: CAISESRGRNNQPQHF
DNA: TGTGCCATCAGTGAGTCTCGGGGGCGTAACAATCAGCCCCAGCATTTT

size: NA
length: 13
D: NA
V: TRBV9
J: TRBJ1-1
CDR3: CASSVGPGTEAFF
DNA: TGTGCCAGCAGCGTAGGACCAGGGACTGAAGCTTTCTTT

size: once
length: 12
D: NA
V: TRBV28
J: TRBJ1-2
CDR3: CASSLSRYGYTF
DNA: TGCGCCAGCAGTTTATCCCGCTATGGCTACACCTTC

size: NA
length: 15
D: NA
V: TRBV7-2
J: TRBJ1-1
CDR3: CASSLYQGLGTEAFF
DNA: TGTGCCAGCAGCTTATATCAGGGATTGGGGACTGAAGCTTTCTTT

size: NA
length: 15
D: NA
V: TRBV5-4
J: TRBJ1-1
CDR3: CASSLAKQGNTEAFF
DNA: TGTGCCAGCAGCTTGGCCAAACAGGGGAACACTGAAGCTTTCTTT

size: NA
length: 15
D: TRBD2
V: TRBV5-1
J: TRBJ2-1
CDR3: CASSPAGGPWNEQFF
DNA: TGCGCCAGCAGCCCAGCGGGAGGGCCTTGGAATGAGCAGTTCTTC

size: NA
length: 14
D: NA
V: TRBV30
J: TRBJ2-7
CDR3: CAWSVLGAPDEQYF
DNA: TGTGCCTGGAGTGTTCTAGGGGCTCCAGACGAGCAGTACTTC

size: NA
length: 19
D: TRBD1
V: TRBV19
J: TRBJ1-4
CDR3: CASRRSGRTGRSGNEKLFF
DNA: TGTGCCAGTAGGCGATCCGGACGGACAGGGCGATCCGGGAATGAAAAACTGTTTTTT

size: NA
length: 15
D: NA
V: TRBV7-2
J: TRBJ2-3
CDR3: CASSLVLVVTDTQYF
DNA: TGTGCCAGCAGCTTAGTACTAGTTGTCACAGATACGCAGTATTTT

size: NA
length: 16
D: NA
V: TRBV4-3
J: TRBJ2-1
CDR3: CASSQESALSYNEQFF
DNA: TGCGCCAGCAGCCAAGAAAGCGCTCTCTCCTACAATGAGCAGTTCTTC

size: NA
length: 14
D: NA
V: TRBV28
J: TRBJ1-1
CDR3: CASSLRGELTEAFF
DNA: TGTGCCAGCAGCCTCCGCGGGGAACTAACTGAAGCTTTCTTT

size: NA
length: 14
D: NA
V: TRBV7-2
J: TRBJ2-1
CDR3: CASSYGISYNEQFF
DNA: TGTGCCAGCAGCTACGGGATTTCCTACAATGAGCAGTTCTTC

size: NA
length: 11
D: NA
V: TRBV7-2
J: TRBJ2-5
CDR3: CAAGQKETQYF
DNA: TGTGCAGCCGGCCAGAAGGAGACCCAGTACTTC

size: NA
length: 15
D: NA
V: TRBV5-4
J: TRBJ2-1
CDR3: CASSVRGRYRDEQFF
DNA: TGTGCCAGCAGCGTTAGAGGGAGATATAGGGATGAGCAGTTCTTC

size: NA
length: 14
D: NA
V: TRBV7-6
J: TRBJ1-5
CDR3: CASSSGPAGQPQHF
DNA: TGTGCCAGCAGCTCGGGCCCGGCGGGTCAGCCCCAGCATTTT

size: NA
length: 15
D: NA
V: TRBV5-1
J: TRBJ2-6
CDR3: CASGDRSSGANVLTF
DNA: TGCGCCAGCGGTGACAGGAGCTCTGGGGCCAACGTCCTGACTTTC

size: NA
length: 17
D: NA
V: TRBV5-4
J: TRBJ2-3
CDR3: CASSLSLPGASTDTQYF
DNA: TGTGCCAGCAGCTTATCCTTGCCGGGAGCGTCCACAGATACGCAGTATTTT

size: NA
length: 15
D: TRBD2
V: TRBV30
J: TRBJ2-5
CDR3: CAWSWYGRSSETQYF
DNA: TGTGCCTGGAGTTGGTACGGGAGGAGCTCAGAGACCCAGTACTTC

size: NA
length: 14
D: TRBD2
V: TRBV6-5
J: TRBJ2-1
CDR3: CASSYAGLMNEQFF
DNA: TGTGCCAGCAGTTACGCGGGACTAATGAATGAGCAGTTCTTC

size: NA
length: 16
D: TRBD2
V: TRBV7-2
J: TRBJ2-1
CDR3: CASSLEGTSGRGEQFF
DNA: TGTGCCAGCAGCCTAGAGGGGACTAGCGGGAGGGGTGAGCAGTTCTTC

size: NA
length: 13
D: TRBD1
V: TRBV9
J: TRBJ2-5
CDR3: CASSVGPEDREYF
DNA: TGTGCCAGCAGCGTAGGCCCCGAGGACAGGGAGTACTTC

size: NA
length: 17
D: TRBD1
V: TRBV28
J: TRBJ2-7
CDR3: CASSSGLRGPAGYEQYF
DNA: TGTGCCAGCAGTTCGGGTCTCAGGGGGCCCGCGGGGTACGAGCAGTACTTC

size: NA
length: 15
D: TRBD1
V: TRBV14
J: TRBJ1-1
CDR3: CASSQEGNWGQKAFF
DNA: TGTGCCAGCAGCCAAGAAGGGAACTGGGGACAGAAAGCTTTCTTT

size: NA
length: 14
D: TRBD2
V: TRBV2
J: TRBJ2-7
CDR3: CASTTSGRAYEQYF
DNA: TGTGCCAGCACCACTAGCGGGAGGGCTTACGAGCAGTACTTC

size: NA
length: 17
D: TRBD1
V: TRBV10-2
J: TRBJ2-5
CDR3: CASVPYIDRDRGETQYF
DNA: TGCGCCAGCGTACCTTATATAGACCGGGACAGGGGCGAGACCCAGTACTTC

size: NA
length: 14
D: NA
V: TRBV7-2
J: TRBJ2-7
CDR3: CASSFSVRRYEQYF
DNA: TGTGCCAGCAGTTTCTCCGTACGTAGGTACGAGCAGTACTTC

size: NA
length: 13
D: NA
V: TRBV30
J: TRBJ2-3
CDR3: CAWSPRRTDTQYF
DNA: TGTGCCTGGAGCCCCCGGCGCACAGATACGCAGTATTTT

size: once
length: 15
D: TRBD1
V: TRBV28
J: TRBJ1-4
CDR3: CASSLTGGSNEKLFF
DNA: TGTGCCAGCAGCCTGACAGGGGGCAGCAATGAAAAACTGTTTTTT